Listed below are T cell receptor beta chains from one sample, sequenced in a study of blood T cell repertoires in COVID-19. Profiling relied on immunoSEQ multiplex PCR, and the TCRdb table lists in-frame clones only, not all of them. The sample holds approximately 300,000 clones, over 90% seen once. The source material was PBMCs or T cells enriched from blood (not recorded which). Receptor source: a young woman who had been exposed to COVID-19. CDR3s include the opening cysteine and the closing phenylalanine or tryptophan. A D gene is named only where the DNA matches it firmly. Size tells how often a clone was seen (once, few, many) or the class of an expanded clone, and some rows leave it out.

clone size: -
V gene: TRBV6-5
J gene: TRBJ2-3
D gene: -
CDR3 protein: CASRRGGTDTQYF
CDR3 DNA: TGTGCCAGCAGGAGGGGGGGAACAGATACGCAGTATTTT

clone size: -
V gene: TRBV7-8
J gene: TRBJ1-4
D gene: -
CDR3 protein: CASSLGHGGEKLFF
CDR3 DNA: TGTGCCAGCAGCTTAGGTCACGGGGGGGAAAAACTGTTTTTT

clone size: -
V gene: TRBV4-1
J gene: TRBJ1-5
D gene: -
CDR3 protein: CASSQMGRGGVNQPQHF
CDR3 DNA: TGCGCCAGCAGCCAGATGGGCCGCGGGGGTGTCAATCAGCCCCAGCATTTT

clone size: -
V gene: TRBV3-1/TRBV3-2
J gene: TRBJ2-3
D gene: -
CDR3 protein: CASSPLILDSADTQYF
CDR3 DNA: TGTGCCAGCAGCCCGTTGATACTAGATTCGGCAGATACGCAGTATTTT

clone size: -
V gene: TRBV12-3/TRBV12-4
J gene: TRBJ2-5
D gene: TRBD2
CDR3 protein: CASSSGLQETQYF
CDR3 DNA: TGTGCCAGCAGCTCGGGACTACAAGAGACCCAGTACTTC

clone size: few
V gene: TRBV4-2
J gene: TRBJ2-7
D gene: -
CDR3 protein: CASSPPGLSYEQYF
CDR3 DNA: TGTGCCAGCAGCCCGCCGGGACTTTCATACGAGCAGTACTTC

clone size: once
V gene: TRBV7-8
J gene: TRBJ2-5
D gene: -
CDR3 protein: CASSPPGTQYF
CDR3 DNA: TGTGCCAGCAGCCCCCCGGGGACCCAGTACTTC

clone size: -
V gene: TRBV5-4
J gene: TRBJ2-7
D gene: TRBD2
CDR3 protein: CASSLQERGGYEQYF
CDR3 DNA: TGTGCCAGCAGCTTGCAGGAGCGGGGGGGCTACGAGCAGTACTTC

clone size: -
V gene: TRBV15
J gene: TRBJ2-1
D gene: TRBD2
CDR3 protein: CATSRGLAGVYEQFF
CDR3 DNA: TGTGCCACCAGCAGGGGACTAGCGGGGGTATATGAGCAGTTCTTC

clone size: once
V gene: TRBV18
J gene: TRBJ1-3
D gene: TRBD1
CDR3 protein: CASSDRGIDTIYF
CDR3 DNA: TGTGCCAGCTCAGACAGGGGGATCGACACCATATATTTT

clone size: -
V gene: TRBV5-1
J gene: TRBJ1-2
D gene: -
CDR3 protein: CASSQRQNYGYTF
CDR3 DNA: TGCGCCAGCAGCCAAAGACAAAACTATGGCTACACCTTC

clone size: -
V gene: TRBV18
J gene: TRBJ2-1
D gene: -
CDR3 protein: CASSPPTGYNEQFF
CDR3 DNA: TGTGCCAGCTCACCACCAACTGGCTACAATGAGCAGTTCTTC

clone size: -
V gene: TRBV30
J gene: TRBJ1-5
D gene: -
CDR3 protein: CAWSGPGRQPQHF
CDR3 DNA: TGTGCCTGGAGTGGGCCAGGGAGGCAGCCCCAGCATTTT

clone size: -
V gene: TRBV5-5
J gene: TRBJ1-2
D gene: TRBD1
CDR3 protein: CASSMGQHPYGYTF
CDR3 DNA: TGTGCCAGCAGCATGGGACAGCACCCTTATGGCTACACCTTC

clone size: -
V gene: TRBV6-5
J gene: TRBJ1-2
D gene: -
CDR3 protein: CASRTEGSGGYTF
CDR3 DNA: TGTGCCAGCAGAACGGAGGGATCTGGTGGCTACACCTTC

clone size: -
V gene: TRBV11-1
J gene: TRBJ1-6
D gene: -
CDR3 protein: CASSVWGRNSPLHF
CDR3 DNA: TGTGCCAGCAGTGTTTGGGGGCGTAATTCACCCCTCCACTTT

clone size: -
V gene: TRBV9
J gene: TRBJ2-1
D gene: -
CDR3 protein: CARPPVGDSSYNEQFF
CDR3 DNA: TGTGCCAGGCCCCCGGTGGGAGATAGCTCCTACAATGAGCAGTTCTTC

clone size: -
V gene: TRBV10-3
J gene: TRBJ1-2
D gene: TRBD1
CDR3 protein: CAISANRGPGYTF
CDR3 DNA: TGTGCCATCAGTGCGAACAGGGGGCCTGGCTACACCTTC

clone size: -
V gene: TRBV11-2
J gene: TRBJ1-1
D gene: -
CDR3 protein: CASSLVGDNRLEAFF
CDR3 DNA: TGTGCCAGCAGCTTAGTAGGGGACAATCGTCTTGAAGCTTTCTTT

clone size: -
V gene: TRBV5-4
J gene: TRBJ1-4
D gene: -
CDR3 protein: CASSDAATNEKLFF
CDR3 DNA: TGTGCCAGCAGTGACGCGGCGACTAATGAAAAACTGTTTTTT

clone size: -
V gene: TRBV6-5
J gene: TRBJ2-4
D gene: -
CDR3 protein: CATALQVAKNIQYF
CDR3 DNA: TGTGCCACCGCACTACAGGTAGCCAAAAACATTCAGTACTTC

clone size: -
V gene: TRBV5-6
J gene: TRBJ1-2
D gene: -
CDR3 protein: CASSLVSLANYGYTF
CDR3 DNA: TGTGCCAGCAGCTTGGTTTCTTTAGCTAACTATGGCTACACCTTC

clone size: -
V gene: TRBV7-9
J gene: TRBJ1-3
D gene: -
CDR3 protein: CASSLPGRHSGNTIYF
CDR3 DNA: TGTGCCAGCAGCTTACCTGGCCGCCACTCTGGAAACACCATATATTTT

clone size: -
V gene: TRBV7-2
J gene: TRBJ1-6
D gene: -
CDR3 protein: CASSLVGRGNNSPLHF
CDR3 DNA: TGTGCCAGCAGCTTAGTAGGGCGGGGAAATAATTCACCCCTCCACTTT

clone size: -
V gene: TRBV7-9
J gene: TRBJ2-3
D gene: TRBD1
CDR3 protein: CASSRTGGWGTDTQYF
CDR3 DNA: TGTGCCAGCAGCCGGACAGGGGGATGGGGCACAGATACGCAGTATTTT

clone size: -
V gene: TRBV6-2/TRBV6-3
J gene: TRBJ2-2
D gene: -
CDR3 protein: CASSYITPVHTGELFF
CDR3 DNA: TGTGCCAGCAGTTACATCACTCCGGTCCACACCGGGGAGCTGTTTTTT

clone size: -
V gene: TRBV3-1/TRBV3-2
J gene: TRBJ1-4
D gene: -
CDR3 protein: CASSLGWQGNEKLFF
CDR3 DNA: TGTGCCAGCAGCCTCGGCTGGCAGGGTAATGAAAAACTGTTTTTT

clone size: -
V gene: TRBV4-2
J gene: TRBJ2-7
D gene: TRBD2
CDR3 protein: CASSYTGTSGSSYEQYF
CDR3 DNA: TGTGCCAGCAGCTACACCGGGACTAGCGGGTCGTCCTACGAGCAGTACTTC

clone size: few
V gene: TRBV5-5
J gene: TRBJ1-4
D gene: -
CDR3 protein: CASSLNINEKLFF
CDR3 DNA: TGTGCCAGCAGCTTAAACATTAATGAAAAACTGTTTTTT

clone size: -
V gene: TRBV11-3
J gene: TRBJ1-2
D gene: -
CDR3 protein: CASSANQAPSMGYTF
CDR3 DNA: TGTGCCAGCAGCGCAAACCAAGCCCCATCTATGGGCTACACCTTC

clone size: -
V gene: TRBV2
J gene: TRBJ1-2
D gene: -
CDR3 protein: CASSERRANYGYTF
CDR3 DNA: TGTGCCAGCAGTGAGCGGCGAGCTAACTATGGCTACACCTTC

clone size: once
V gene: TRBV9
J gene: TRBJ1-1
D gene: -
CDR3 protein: CASSPGRGNTEAFF
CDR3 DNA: TGTGCCAGCAGCCCCGGGCGGGGGAACACTGAAGCTTTCTTT

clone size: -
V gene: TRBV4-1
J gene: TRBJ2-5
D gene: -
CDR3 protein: CASSRIGRDQETQYF
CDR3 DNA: TGCGCCAGCAGCCGCATTGGGAGAGACCAAGAGACCCAGTACTTC

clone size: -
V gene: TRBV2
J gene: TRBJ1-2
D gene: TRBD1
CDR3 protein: CASSTRQGYSNYGYTF
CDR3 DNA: TGTGCCAGCAGTACTCGACAGGGCTACTCTAACTATGGCTACACCTTC

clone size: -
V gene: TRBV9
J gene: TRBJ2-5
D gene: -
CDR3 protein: CASSLQSGETQYF
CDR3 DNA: TGTGCCAGCAGCCTCCAGTCGGGGGAGACCCAGTACTTC